This TCR beta chain emerged from a study of blood T cell repertoires in COVID-19. Study overall: Samples came from the United States, Italy and Spain, spanning acute and convalescent COVID-19. T cells, B-cell-depleted T cells, or PBMCs provided the cDNA or gDNA that served as material.

This clone was counted between two and nine times. Authors' data handling: Amplification of reference gene primers was used by the study to estimate nucleated cell counts. Data came from immunoSEQ multiplex PCR; TCRdb stores just in-frame clones and leaves some out. V and J calls and clone size are those listed in that table; D and trimming were worked out from the DNA. The repertoire has a few hundred thousand clones, about 86% of them found once; the top ten carry roughly 1.9%. The CDR3 sequence is 14 residues long. V gave up 2 bases and J gave up 0 bases, with 5 bases separating them. Per germline, CDR1 MNHNY and CDR2 SVGAGI (reference sequence).

V gene TRBV6-6 combines with J gene TRBJ2-1; TRBD1 might be the D (5 bases). Sequences were obtained from peripheral blood. The receptor was isolated from a woman aged 25 to 39 who had recovered from COVID-19. The CDR3 loop is CASSYQGSYNEQFF. The DNA for the CDR3 is TGTGCCAGCAGTTACCAGGGCTCCTACAATGAGCAGTTCTTC.